These 6 T cell receptor beta chains were sequenced from one sample in a study of CXCR3-negative and CXCR3-positive naive CD8 T cells (dated by TCRdb to between 2019 and 2020). Beyond this particular receptor, the publication reports: TRB CDR3s from CXCR3-positive naive cells showed higher hydrophobicity (lower Kidera factor 4), lower energy, and higher strength and volume indices than CXCR3-negative naive cells.

These receptors' antigens are unknown. Sequencer: NextSeq 550. The Human TCR Profiling Kit (MiLaboratory) was used to prepare UMI-labeled 5' RACE TRB cDNA libraries. Each CDR3 protein sequence appears as one entry after TCRdb reprocessed the reads, and no DNA is included. The sample table records over 150,000 distinct CDR3 sequences. Jointly, the top ten make up 0.49% of the sample. Sequenced material: naive CXCR3+ CD8+ T cells from blood. This specimen's cell subset or site label, interpreted: CD45RO-CCR7+CD27+CD95- naive CD8+ T cells expressing CXCR3 (TNR3+). The receptor source for this set is a human donor in good health. Some clones in this sample may be carry-over from other donors' samples.

V is TRBV15 and J is TRBJ2-1. Germline V gives CDR1 LNHNV, CDR2 YYDKDF (reference sequence). CDR3 length equals 13 residues. The CDR3 region is CATSDVLNNEQFF.

CDR3 residues: CASSLANRQGSYNEQFF. The V and J genes are TRBV7-9 and TRBJ2-1; the D gene TCRdb calls, TRBD1, cannot be checked with no DNA. The CDR3 has 17 residues. CDR1 is SEHNR, CDR2 FQNEAQ, per germline (reference sequence).

The V call is TRBV7-9, the J call TRBJ1-1; TCRdb's D call, TRBD1, is unchecked because there is no DNA. The CDR3 contains 14 residues. Germline V gene sequence: CDR1 SEHNR, CDR2 FQNEAQ (reference sequence). CDR3 protein: CASSLASDRTEAFF.

V usage is TRBV5-1 and J usage is TRBJ1-1; TCRdb lists TRBD1, though no DNA is available to test this call. Germline V CDR1 and CDR2: SGHRS, YFSETQ. CDR3 length equals 17 residues. This CDR3 reads CASSLRGLGSGDTEAFF.

The rearrangement uses TRBV7-9 and TRBJ2-3; TCRdb's D call, TRBD1, is unchecked because there is no DNA. This CDR3 comprises 15 residues. The germline V gene encodes CDR1 SEHNR and CDR2 FQNEAQ (reference sequence). CDR3 in amino acids: CASSGERGIDDTQYF.

CDR3 loop: CASSSTLPSGNTIYF. This sequence joins TRBV7-9 and TRBJ1-3. Germline-derived CDR1 and CDR2 are SEHNR and FQNEAQ (reference sequence). The CDR3 totals 15 residues. Variable domain in full (rest from reference TRBV7-9 and TRBJ1-3): DTGVSQNPRHKITKRGQNVTFRCDPISEHNRLYWYRQTLGQGPEFLTYFQNEAQLEKSRLLSDRFSAERPKGSFSTLEIQRTEQGDSAMYLCASSSTLPSGNTIYFGEGSWLTVV.